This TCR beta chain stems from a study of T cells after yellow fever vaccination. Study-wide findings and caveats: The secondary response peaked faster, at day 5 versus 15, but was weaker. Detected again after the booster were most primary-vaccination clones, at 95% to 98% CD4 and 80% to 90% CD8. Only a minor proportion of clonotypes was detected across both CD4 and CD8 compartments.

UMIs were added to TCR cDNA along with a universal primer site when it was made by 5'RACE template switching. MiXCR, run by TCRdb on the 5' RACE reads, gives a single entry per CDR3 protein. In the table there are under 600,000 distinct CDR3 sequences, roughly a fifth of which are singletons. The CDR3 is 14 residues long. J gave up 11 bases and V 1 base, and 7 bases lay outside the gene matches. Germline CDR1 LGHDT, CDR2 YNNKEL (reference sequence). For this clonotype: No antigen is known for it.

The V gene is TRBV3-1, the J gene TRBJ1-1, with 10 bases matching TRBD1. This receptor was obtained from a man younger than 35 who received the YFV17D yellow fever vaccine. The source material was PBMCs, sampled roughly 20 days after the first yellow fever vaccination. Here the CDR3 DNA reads TGTGCCAGCAGCCAAGGACAGGGGGCCAGTGAGGCTTTCTTT. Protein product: CASSQGQGASEAFF.